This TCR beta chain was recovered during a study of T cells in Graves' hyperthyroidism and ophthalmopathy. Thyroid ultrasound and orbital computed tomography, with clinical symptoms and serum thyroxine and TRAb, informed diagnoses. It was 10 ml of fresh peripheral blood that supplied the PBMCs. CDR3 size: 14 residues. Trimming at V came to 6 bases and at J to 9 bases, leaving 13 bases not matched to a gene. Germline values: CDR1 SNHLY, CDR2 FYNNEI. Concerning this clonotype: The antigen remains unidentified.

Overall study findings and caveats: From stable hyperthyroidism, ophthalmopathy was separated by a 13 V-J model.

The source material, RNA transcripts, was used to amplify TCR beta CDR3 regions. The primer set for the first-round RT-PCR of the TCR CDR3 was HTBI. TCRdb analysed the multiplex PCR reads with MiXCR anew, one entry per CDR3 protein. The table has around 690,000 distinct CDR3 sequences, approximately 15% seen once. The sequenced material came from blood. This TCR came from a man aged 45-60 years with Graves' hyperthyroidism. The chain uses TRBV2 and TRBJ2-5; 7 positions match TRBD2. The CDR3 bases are TGTGCCAGCAGGGACGGACTAGTTCAGGAGGCCCAGTACTTC. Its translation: CASRDGLVQEAQYF.